Below, 11 T cell receptor beta chains from the same sample are listed, as sequenced in a study of T and B cells in COVID-19 patients. From blood, roughly 220-550 ng of genomic DNA served as TRB template. BIOMED2 TRB-A/B primer pools were used in multiplex TRB PCR. TCRdb ran MiXCR on the multiplex PCR reads and lists one entry per CDR3 protein. The repertoire holds some 8,000 distinct CDR3 sequences, with about a quarter as singletons. The material sequenced was blood. All receptors come from a human donor who had recovered from COVID-19.

Regarding this clonotype: Sequence at one end of the junction differs from germline and may be a read error. The rearrangement links TRBV4-3 to TRBJ2-3; a possible D gene is TRBD1 (5 bases). Germline-derived CDR1 and CDR2 are LGHNA and YSLEER. The CDR3 is made up of 18 amino acids. The CDR3 here is CASSQGLGQGLSTDTQYF. The DNA for the CDR3 is TGTGCCAGCAGCCAAGGTCTGGGTCAGGGCCTTAGCACAGATACGCAGTATTTT.

In regard to this clonotype: A much larger clone sits a single nucleotide away, making a read error possible. The chain joins TRBV9 to TRBJ2-2; 7 bases map to TRBD1. The CDR3 has 15 residues. CDR1 is SGDLS and CDR2 is YYNGEE in the germline V gene. CDR3 bases: TGTGTCAGCAGCGTAACAGGGGTGAACACCGGGGAGCTGTTTTTT. Protein: CVSSVTGVNTGELFF.

The rearrangement links TRBV29-1 to TRBJ2-7, with 10 bases matching TRBD1. This CDR3 region has 14 residues. Germline V gene lookup returns CDR1 SQVTM and CDR2 ANQGSEA. The V segment lost 3 bases and the J segment 3 bases; nucleotides outside the gene matches: 5. DNA of the CDR3: TGCAGCGTTGACCCAGGACAGGGGGGCTACGAGCAGTACTTC. Translating gives CSVDPGQGGYEQYF.

This clonotype counts as medium-sized (0.01 to 0.1%). V gene TRBV5-6 combines with J gene TRBJ2-7; D possibly corresponds to TRBD1 (5 bases). Trimming left V 0 bases short and J 0 bases short, with 13 bases between. CDR1 and CDR2 (germline): SGHDT, YYEEEE. This CDR3 spans 16 amino acids. In nucleotides, the CDR3 is TGTGCCAGCAGCTTGGTAGGGGCTCATCTCTCCTACGAGCAGTACTTC. This translates into CASSLVGAHLSYEQYF.

This clonotype occurred many times. The chain couples TRBV27 to TRBJ2-7; 7 positions match TRBD2. With 1 base clipped from V and 2 bases from J, the junction kept 5 bases outside the gene matches. The CDR3 covers 15 residues. CDR1 is MNHEY and CDR2 is SMNVEV in the germline V gene (reference sequence). The CDR3 region has the DNA TGTGCCAGCAGTTTATTAGTGGGAGGGACCTACGAGCAGTACTTC. Its translation is CASSLLVGGTYEQYF.

This clonotype was seen a handful of times. V usage is TRBV4-1 and J usage is TRBJ1-5; no definite D call. Trimming took 0 bases from V and 8 from J, leaving 8 bases between them. The CDR3 is 13 residues long. Germline CDR1 reads MGHRA; CDR2 reads YSYEKL. CDR3 sequence: CASSQDSPEPQHF. The CDR3 bases are TGCGCCAGCAGCCAAGACAGTCCGGAGCCCCAGCATTTT.

This clonotype is judged medium-sized (0.01 to 0.1%). V gene TRBV5-6 combines with J gene TRBJ2-5; tentative D call: TRBD1 (5 bases). The CDR3 has 16 residues. CDR1 is SGHDT, CDR2 YYEEEE, per germline. The V end lost 0 bases, the J end lost 1 base, and 13 bases lay between the germline ends. The CDR3 sequence is CASSLGAQALQETQYF. CDR3 nucleotides: TGTGCCAGCAGCTTGGGAGCACAGGCCCTCCAAGAGACCCAGTACTTC.

This clonotype was seen more than once but under ten times. The V gene is TRBV11-2, the J gene TRBJ2-7; D is uncertain. Trimming shortened V by 8 bases and J by 5 bases, and 10 bases separated the two germline ends. The CDR3 has 11 amino acids. The germline V gene encodes CDR1 SGHAT and CDR2 FQNNGV. Here the CDR3 DNA reads TGTGCCAGCCACAAGGGCAACGAGCAGTACTTC. It is translated as CASHKGNEQYF.

The chain employs TRBV7-2 and TRBJ1-1; 7 bases agree with TRBD1. The length of the CDR3 is 17 residues. Germline-derived CDR1 and CDR2 are SGHTA and FQGNSA. J gave up 0 bases and V 5 bases, and 12 bases lay outside the gene matches. The CDR3 reads CASSQGTVQRLNTEAFF. DNA for the CDR3: TGTGCCAGCAGCCAGGGGACAGTCCAGAGACTGAACACTGAAGCTTTCTTT.

By share of the sample, this clonotype is medium-sized. The chain is built from TRBV19 and TRBJ1-3; maybe TRBD1 (5 bases). V lost 2 bases to trimming and J lost 0 bases, with 11 bases between them. CDR1 and CDR2 from the germline V gene are LNHDA and SQIVND (reference sequence). The CDR3 runs to 16 residues. Written as DNA, the CDR3 is TGTGCCAGTAGTATACACAGGACCAGCTCTGGAAACACCATATATTTT. Translation gives CASSIHRTSSGNTIYF. The full variable domain, rest sourced from reference TRBV19 and TRBJ1-3, is DGGITQSPKYLFRKEGQNVTLSCEQNLNHDAMYWYRQDPGQGLRLIYYSQIVNDFQKGDIAEGYSVSREKKESFPLTVTSAQKNPTAFYLCASSIHRTSSGNTIYFGEGSWLTVV.

V gene TRBV4-1 combines with J gene TRBJ2-3; no clear D. The V end was cut by 3 bases, the J end by 4 bases, with 5 bases between. Germline V gene lookup returns CDR1 MGHRA and CDR2 YSYEKL. The CDR3 loop spans 12 amino acids. Here the CDR3 reads CASSHVPDTQYF. As DNA, the CDR3 is TGCGCCAGCAGCCACGTCCCAGATACGCAGTATTTT.